The entry below gives a single TCR beta chain sequence along with its context. Its antigen is not known. The data were obtained in a study of cytomegalovirus exposure and HLA in healthy donors. Study-wide context: Previous work identified 120 million or so unique TCR beta sequences from about 179 million T cells. Study-level findings and limits: Presence/absence comparisons presumed near-even sequencing depth among donors. Some highly shared sequence variants likely arose as a pipeline artifact. More clonal expansion characterized HLA-associated TCR beta chains than equally common others in a later analysis.

V dropped 2 bases and J dropped 3; count of bases not matched to a gene: 10. Germline V CDR1 and CDR2: MDHEN, SYDVKM. CDR3 length: 18 residues. The study ran its PCR with 60 Vbeta and 13 Jbeta primers. The method was immunoSEQ multiplex PCR; TCRdb's version includes in-frame clones alone and lacks a portion of them. Counted here are 270,000 or so clones, 86% occurring once; the ten biggest clones make up 3% to 4%. The sequencing sample was made of PBMCs. This clonotype was obtained from a man in his forties in good health and CMV-seropositive. The rearrangement uses TRBV28 and TRBJ1-1, with 12 bases fitting TRBD1. CDR3 bases: TGTGCCAGCAGTTTACTACCAGGGACAGGGGGCTTGGACACTGAAGCTTTCTTT. Translation gives CASSLLPGTGGLDTEAFF.